The rows below give T cell receptor beta chains drawn from one sample of a study of early T cells in non-severe SARS-CoV-2 infection. Each CDR3 protein gets one entry after TCRdb re-called the 5' RACE reads with MiXCR. The data contain over 50,000 distinct CDR3 sequences, roughly 10% of them singletons. The specimen was whole blood. The receptors originated from an adult who was a healthcare worker with PCR-confirmed SARS-CoV-2 infection or an uninfected control (not recorded which). Both conserved end residues are part of each CDR3. A D gene is named only where the DNA matches it firmly. Clone size is given for some rows only: seen once, a few or many times, or a class if the clone is expanded.

v_call: TRBV7-2
clone_size: many
d_call: NA
j_call: TRBJ1-2
cdr3_aa: CASSPQGQIPYGYTF
cdr3_nt: TGTGCCAGCAGCCCACAAGGACAGATTCCGTATGGCTACACCTTC

v_call: TRBV3-1
clone_size: NA
d_call: NA
j_call: TRBJ1-1
cdr3_aa: CASSQAVLPNTEAFF
cdr3_nt: TGTGCCAGCAGCCAAGCCGTACTCCCCAACACTGAAGCTTTCTTT

v_call: TRBV2
clone_size: NA
d_call: NA
j_call: TRBJ1-5
cdr3_aa: CASNYAGIGPQHF
cdr3_nt: TGTGCCAGCAATTACGCCGGAATCGGGCCCCAGCATTTT

v_call: TRBV27
clone_size: many
d_call: NA
j_call: TRBJ2-7
cdr3_aa: CASSFPLSGHLSYEQYF
cdr3_nt: TGTGCCAGCAGTTTTCCCCTTAGCGGCCACCTCTCCTACGAGCAGTACTTC

v_call: TRBV18
clone_size: many
d_call: NA
j_call: TRBJ2-7
cdr3_aa: CASSPVVQHEQYF
cdr3_nt: TGTGCCAGCTCACCAGTGGTCCAGCACGAGCAGTACTTC

v_call: TRBV14
clone_size: many
d_call: NA
j_call: TRBJ1-5
cdr3_aa: CASSQVRPQHF
cdr3_nt: TGTGCCAGCAGTCAAGTTCGGCCCCAGCATTTT

v_call: TRBV7-2
clone_size: few
d_call: TRBD1
j_call: TRBJ2-1
cdr3_aa: CASSLWAAGGNEQFF
cdr3_nt: TGTGCCAGCAGCTTATGGGCTGCAGGGGGCAATGAGCAGTTCTTC

v_call: TRBV12-3/TRBV12-4
clone_size: NA
d_call: TRBD2
j_call: TRBJ2-1
cdr3_aa: CASSRTSGGGNEQFF
cdr3_nt: TGTGCCAGCAGCAGGACTAGCGGGGGGGGCAATGAGCAGTTCTTC

v_call: TRBV6-5
clone_size: few
d_call: NA
j_call: TRBJ2-1
cdr3_aa: CASSYSPAAYNEQFF
cdr3_nt: TGTGCCAGCAGTTACTCTCCCGCAGCCTACAATGAGCAGTTCTTC

v_call: TRBV20-1
clone_size: NA
d_call: TRBD1
j_call: TRBJ1-4
cdr3_aa: CSARFAAGGNEKLFF
cdr3_nt: TGCAGTGCTAGATTTGCGGCAGGGGGAAATGAAAAACTGTTTTTT

v_call: TRBV9
clone_size: many
d_call: NA
j_call: TRBJ1-1
cdr3_aa: CASSVGQGIEAFF
cdr3_nt: TGTGCCAGCAGCGTAGGTCAGGGGATAGAAGCTTTCTTT

v_call: TRBV5-1
clone_size: NA
d_call: NA
j_call: TRBJ2-7
cdr3_aa: CATKVTDGAYEQYF
cdr3_nt: TGCGCCACCAAGGTGACGGACGGAGCCTACGAGCAGTACTTC

v_call: TRBV7-9
clone_size: NA
d_call: NA
j_call: TRBJ2-3
cdr3_aa: CASSLGERPPDTQYF
cdr3_nt: TGTGCCAGCAGCTTGGGGGAACGGCCCCCAGATACGCAGTATTTT

v_call: TRBV7-8
clone_size: few
d_call: NA
j_call: TRBJ2-7
cdr3_aa: CASSTGVNYEQYF
cdr3_nt: TGTGCCAGCAGCACCGGGGTAAACTACGAGCAGTACTTC

v_call: TRBV12-3/TRBV12-4
clone_size: medium-sized
d_call: NA
j_call: TRBJ1-5
cdr3_aa: CASSGAHQPQHF
cdr3_nt: TGTGCCAGCAGTGGGGCCCATCAGCCCCAGCATTTT

v_call: TRBV12-3/TRBV12-4
clone_size: many
d_call: NA
j_call: TRBJ2-1
cdr3_aa: CASSLRVGTGEQFF
cdr3_nt: TGTGCCAGCAGTTTAAGGGTCGGGACGGGTGAGCAGTTCTTC

v_call: TRBV11-2
clone_size: few
d_call: NA
j_call: TRBJ2-7
cdr3_aa: CASLSLGGLAYEQYF
cdr3_nt: TGTGCCAGTCTATCTTTGGGGGGGCTAGCCTACGAGCAGTACTTC

v_call: TRBV29-1
clone_size: many
d_call: NA
j_call: TRBJ2-7
cdr3_aa: CSVARNRMTYEQYF
cdr3_nt: TGCAGCGTTGCCCGAAACAGGATGACCTACGAGCAGTACTTC

v_call: TRBV12-3/TRBV12-4
clone_size: few
d_call: TRBD1
j_call: TRBJ2-2
cdr3_aa: CASNPGTVFSGELFF
cdr3_nt: TGTGCCAGCAACCCCGGGACAGTATTCTCCGGGGAGCTGTTTTTT

v_call: TRBV29-1
clone_size: NA
d_call: NA
j_call: TRBJ2-3
cdr3_aa: CSEHGADTQYF
cdr3_nt: TGCAGCGAGCACGGGGCAGATACGCAGTATTTT

v_call: TRBV4-1
clone_size: few
d_call: NA
j_call: TRBJ1-2
cdr3_aa: CASSQVLTGNGYTF
cdr3_nt: TGCGCCAGCAGCCAAGTCCTTACAGGGAACGGCTACACCTTC

v_call: TRBV5-4
clone_size: NA
d_call: NA
j_call: TRBJ2-5
cdr3_aa: CASSLDAGSETQYF
cdr3_nt: TGTGCCAGCAGCTTGGATGCGGGTTCCGAGACCCAGTACTTC

v_call: TRBV4-1
clone_size: NA
d_call: NA
j_call: TRBJ2-7
cdr3_aa: CASSQVTGEQYF
cdr3_nt: TGCGCCAGCAGCCAAGTAACGGGGGAGCAGTACTTC

v_call: TRBV20-1
clone_size: many
d_call: NA
j_call: TRBJ2-7
cdr3_aa: CSAPDVSYEQYF
cdr3_nt: TGCAGTGCCCCGGACGTTTCCTACGAGCAGTACTTC

v_call: TRBV4-1
clone_size: many
d_call: NA
j_call: TRBJ1-1
cdr3_aa: CASSQDRVRETEAFF
cdr3_nt: TGCGCCAGCAGCCAAGATCGTGTAAGGGAGACTGAAGCTTTCTTT

v_call: TRBV30
clone_size: many
d_call: NA
j_call: TRBJ2-7
cdr3_aa: CAWIVTASGEQYF
cdr3_nt: TGTGCCTGGATTGTAACAGCGTCTGGCGAGCAGTACTTC

v_call: TRBV7-8
clone_size: NA
d_call: NA
j_call: TRBJ1-6
cdr3_aa: CASSLAVGDTNNSPLHF
cdr3_nt: TGTGCCAGCAGCTTAGCTGTAGGGGACACAAATAATTCACCCCTCCACTTT

v_call: TRBV30
clone_size: many
d_call: NA
j_call: TRBJ1-1
cdr3_aa: CAWTSLGPGDMEAFF
cdr3_nt: TGTGCCTGGACTTCACTAGGTCCGGGAGACATGGAAGCTTTCTTT

v_call: TRBV10-3
clone_size: many
d_call: TRBD1
j_call: TRBJ1-2
cdr3_aa: CAISESRQGVDGYTF
cdr3_nt: TGTGCCATCAGTGAGTCGAGGCAGGGGGTCGATGGCTACACCTTC

v_call: TRBV9
clone_size: many
d_call: TRBD2
j_call: TRBJ2-1
cdr3_aa: CASSVDSGAYNEQFF
cdr3_nt: TGTGCCAGCAGCGTAGACAGCGGGGCCTACAATGAGCAGTTCTTC

v_call: TRBV24-1
clone_size: few
d_call: NA
j_call: TRBJ2-2
cdr3_aa: CATSQRDTGELFF
cdr3_nt: TGTGCCACCTCGCAGCGCGACACCGGGGAGCTGTTTTTT

v_call: TRBV28
clone_size: NA
d_call: NA
j_call: TRBJ1-2
cdr3_aa: CASSPPPSYTF
cdr3_nt: TGTGCCAGCAGTCCGCCACCGAGCTACACCTTC

v_call: TRBV12-3/TRBV12-4
clone_size: few
d_call: NA
j_call: TRBJ1-3
cdr3_aa: CASSGTGENTIYF
cdr3_nt: TGTGCCAGCAGTGGGACTGGGGAAAACACCATATATTTT

v_call: TRBV7-2
clone_size: many
d_call: NA
j_call: TRBJ2-3
cdr3_aa: CASSWDTDTQYF
cdr3_nt: TGTGCCAGCAGCTGGGACACAGATACGCAGTATTTT

v_call: TRBV12-3/TRBV12-4
clone_size: few
d_call: NA
j_call: TRBJ2-1
cdr3_aa: CASTLGWGNEQFF
cdr3_nt: TGTGCCAGCACCCTGGGGTGGGGGAATGAGCAGTTCTTC

v_call: TRBV6-2/TRBV6-3
clone_size: many
d_call: NA
j_call: TRBJ1-1
cdr3_aa: CASSYGVGRTEAFF
cdr3_nt: TGTGCCAGCAGTTACGGAGTCGGGAGGACTGAAGCTTTCTTT

v_call: TRBV4-1
clone_size: NA
d_call: TRBD1
j_call: TRBJ2-4
cdr3_aa: CASSHIGKGAGAKNIQYF
cdr3_nt: TGCGCCAGCAGCCATATCGGAAAGGGGGCTGGGGCCAAAAACATTCAGTACTTC

v_call: TRBV6-1
clone_size: NA
d_call: NA
j_call: TRBJ1-5
cdr3_aa: CASSAHSPHSNQPQHF
cdr3_nt: TGTGCCAGCAGTGCGCACAGCCCACATAGCAATCAGCCCCAGCATTTT

v_call: TRBV20-1
clone_size: many
d_call: NA
j_call: TRBJ1-1
cdr3_aa: CSASGPQKGTNTEAFF
cdr3_nt: TGCAGTGCTAGTGGTCCACAGAAGGGGACGAACACTGAAGCTTTCTTT

v_call: TRBV19
clone_size: many
d_call: NA
j_call: TRBJ1-5
cdr3_aa: CASSDNSNQPQHF
cdr3_nt: TGTGCCAGTAGTGACAATAGCAATCAGCCCCAGCATTTT

v_call: TRBV20-1
clone_size: many
d_call: TRBD1
j_call: TRBJ2-2
cdr3_aa: CSAGRGQEDTGELFF
cdr3_nt: TGCAGTGCTGGAAGGGGGCAGGAGGACACCGGGGAGCTGTTTTTT

v_call: TRBV5-4
clone_size: few
d_call: NA
j_call: TRBJ2-3
cdr3_aa: CASSFRSATGDTQYF
cdr3_nt: TGTGCCAGCAGCTTTCGATCGGCAACAGGAGATACGCAGTATTTT

v_call: TRBV6-6
clone_size: many
d_call: NA
j_call: TRBJ2-7
cdr3_aa: CASSYTGRVSYEQYF
cdr3_nt: TGTGCCAGCAGTTATACCGGACGGGTCTCCTACGAGCAGTACTTC

v_call: TRBV7-6
clone_size: many
d_call: TRBD1
j_call: TRBJ1-4
cdr3_aa: CASSSGQADLVLRNEKLFF
cdr3_nt: TGTGCCAGCAGCTCGGGACAGGCGGACCTAGTACTTCGTAATGAAAAACTGTTTTTT

v_call: TRBV20-1
clone_size: many
d_call: NA
j_call: TRBJ1-1
cdr3_aa: CSASQENTEAFF
cdr3_nt: TGCAGTGCTAGTCAGGAGAACACTGAAGCTTTCTTT

v_call: TRBV6-6
clone_size: few
d_call: NA
j_call: TRBJ1-4
cdr3_aa: CASSPGPATNEKLFF
cdr3_nt: TGTGCCAGCAGTCCTGGTCCTGCAACTAATGAAAAACTGTTTTTT

v_call: TRBV2
clone_size: few
d_call: NA
j_call: TRBJ2-7
cdr3_aa: CASSATRAGSHEQYF
cdr3_nt: TGTGCCAGCAGCGCCACCCGTGCGGGGTCCCACGAGCAGTACTTC

v_call: TRBV5-5
clone_size: NA
d_call: NA
j_call: TRBJ2-1
cdr3_aa: CASSSFSGYEQFF
cdr3_nt: TGTGCCAGCAGCTCCTTTTCAGGGTATGAGCAGTTCTTC

v_call: TRBV12-3/TRBV12-4
clone_size: many
d_call: NA
j_call: TRBJ2-5
cdr3_aa: CASSPRQGGGQETQYF
cdr3_nt: TGTGCCAGCAGTCCTAGACAGGGCGGGGGTCAAGAGACCCAGTACTTC

v_call: TRBV5-1
clone_size: many
d_call: NA
j_call: TRBJ2-3
cdr3_aa: CASSTRGWGLSTDTQYF
cdr3_nt: TGCGCCAGCAGCACGAGGGGATGGGGGTTGAGCACAGATACGCAGTATTTT

v_call: TRBV20-1
clone_size: many
d_call: TRBD2
j_call: TRBJ2-7
cdr3_aa: CSASNPRLAGGSYEQYF
cdr3_nt: TGCAGTGCCTCCAACCCAAGACTAGCGGGGGGGTCCTACGAGCAGTACTTC

v_call: TRBV7-9
clone_size: many
d_call: TRBD2
j_call: TRBJ2-1
cdr3_aa: CASSNPWEGRNEQFF
cdr3_nt: TGTGCCAGCAGCAATCCTTGGGAGGGTCGGAATGAGCAGTTCTTC

v_call: TRBV12-5
clone_size: many
d_call: NA
j_call: TRBJ1-5
cdr3_aa: CASGSSSRNSNQPQHF
cdr3_nt: TGTGCTAGTGGTTCGTCCAGTCGAAATAGCAATCAGCCCCAGCATTTT

v_call: TRBV6-5
clone_size: many
d_call: NA
j_call: TRBJ1-1
cdr3_aa: CASSEQLNTEAFF
cdr3_nt: TGTGCCAGCAGTGAACAGTTGAACACTGAAGCTTTCTTT